One sample yielded the 17 T cell receptor beta chains listed below, sequenced in a study of OX40 agonist ivuxolimab in advanced cancers. Data came from immunoSEQ multiplex PCR; TCRdb stores just in-frame clones and leaves some out. The repertoire holds around 61,000 clones, with around 80% as singletons. The sample here was CD4+ or CD8+ T cells sorted from blood, taken in a trial of the OX40 agonist ivuxolimab. The receptors were sampled from an adult with an advanced solid tumor such as melanoma, head and neck, liver or kidney cancer.

This clone was seen only a few times. The chain recombines TRBV7-8 with TRBJ2-7, with a weak D call TRBD1 (6 bases). V lost 2 bases and J lost 6, with 11 bases in between. Germline CDR1 SGHVS, CDR2 FQNEAQ. The CDR3 length is 13 residues. The CDR3 loop reads CASSLHQGPEQYF. CDR3 DNA: TGTGCCAGCAGCTTACATCAGGGGCCCGAGCAGTACTTC.

The chain carries TRBV2 and TRBJ1-5; no clear D. Germline lookup yields CDR1 SNHLY and CDR2 FYNNEI. This CDR3 region has 15 residues. The V gene lost 6 bases and the J gene lost 8 bases, with 20 bases spanning the gap. As DNA, the CDR3 is TGTGCCAGCAGGCTAGGGCGGCCTGTGATGGAGCCCCAGCATTTT. Residues: CASRLGRPVMEPQHF.

The rearrangement links TRBV7-3 to TRBJ2-7; D uncertain. Trimming cost V 2 bases and J 3 bases, with 8 bases left between them. The CDR3 spans 13 residues. Germline CDR1 and CDR2: SGHTA and FQGTGA. This CDR3 is CASSLEPFYEQYF. Here the CDR3 DNA reads TGTGCCAGCAGCTTAGAACCCTTCTACGAGCAGTACTTC. Using reference TRBV7-3 and TRBJ2-7 for the parts outside the CDR3, the full variable domain is GAGVSQTPSNKVTEKGKYVELRCDPISGHTALYWYRQSLGQGPEFLIYFQGTGAADDSGLPNDRFFAVRPEGSVSTLKIQRTERGDSAVYLCASSLEPFYEQYFGPGTRLTVT.

The sample holds a few counts of this clone. This chain links TRBV10-3 with TRBJ1-5; D unclear. CDR1 and CDR2 (germline): ENHRY, SYGVKD. V lost 3 bases and J 2 bases, leaving 5 bases between the germline ends. There are 13 residues in the CDR3. The CDR3 protein is CAISESGNQPQHF. Here the CDR3 DNA reads TGTGCCATCAGTGAATCGGGCAATCAGCCCCAGCATTTT.

This chain joins TRBV14 and TRBJ1-2; 10 bases fit TRBD1. The CDR3 is made up of 15 amino acids. In germline, CDR1 is SGHDN, CDR2 FVKESK. V dropped 4 bases and J dropped 8; count of bases not matched to a gene: 10. The CDR3 DNA follows: TGTGCCAGCAGCCTATCCGGGACAGGGGTTCCGGGCTACACCTTC. Its translation is CASSLSGTGVPGYTF.

The V and J genes are TRBV30 and TRBJ1-5, with a tentative D call TRBD1 (5 bases). The CDR3 covers 15 residues. The V gene's germline CDR1 is GTSNPN and CDR2 SVGIG (reference sequence). Trimming stripped 1 base from V and 5 bases from J, with 15 bases between. CDR3 protein: CAWSGGTYLDQPQHF. Here the CDR3 DNA reads TGTGCCTGGAGTGGTGGGACTTATCTCGATCAGCCCCAGCATTTT.

This clone was observed a single time. V usage is TRBV5-6 and J usage is TRBJ1-6; D is ambiguous. This CDR3 region has 13 residues. The germline V gene encodes CDR1 SGHDT and CDR2 YYEEEE. Trimming pared 3 bases from V and 13 bases from J, leaving 14 bases between. CDR3 nucleotide sequence: TGTGCCAGCAGCTCCCTCTTAGGTGGTCCCCTCCACTTT. Its protein product is CASSSLLGGPLHF.

The chain links TRBV19 to TRBJ2-2, with a possible D match to TRBD2 (7 bases). This CDR3 is built from 15 residues. Trimming shortened V by 5 bases and J by 1 base, and 11 bases separated the two germline ends. From germline, CDR1 is LNHDA and CDR2 SQIVND (reference sequence). The CDR3 here is CASSPGGRNTGELFF. CDR3 sequence (DNA): TGTGCCAGTAGTCCGGGGGGCAGGAACACCGGGGAGCTGTTTTTT. Full variable domain (rest looked up from reference TRBV19 and TRBJ2-2): DGGITQSPKYLFRKEGQNVTLSCEQNLNHDAMYWYRQDPGQGLRLIYYSQIVNDFQKGDIAEGYSVSREKKESFPLTVTSAQKNPTAFYLCASSPGGRNTGELFFGEGSRLTVL.

This chain connects TRBV6-5 to TRBJ1-1, with unresolved D. CDR1 and CDR2 (germline): MNHEY, SVGAGI. V dropped 4 bases and J dropped 4 bases, with 16 bases sitting between them. The CDR3 length is 15 residues. The CDR3 sequence is CASSSGQAGGTEAFF. CDR3 nucleotide sequence: TGTGCCAGCAGTTCCGGTCAGGCGGGAGGCACTGAAGCTTTCTTT.

The chain carries TRBV5-1 and TRBJ1-1; D not resolved. Germline CDR1 is SGHRS and CDR2 is YFSETQ. The CDR3 contains 15 residues. V lost 3 bases, J lost 0 bases, and 12 bases lay in between. DNA of the CDR3: TGCGCCAGCAGCTCCCGGGGTGGGATGAACACTGAAGCTTTCTTT. This codes for CASSSRGGMNTEAFF.

V is TRBV6-1 and J is TRBJ2-1; D call uncertain. CDR1 is MNHNS, CDR2 SASEGT, per germline. Trimming cost V 2 bases and J 8 bases, with 13 bases left between them. The length of the CDR3 is 14 residues. CDR3 protein: CASSEFGSPYEQFF. Here the CDR3 DNA reads TGTGCCAGCAGTGAATTCGGCAGCCCGTATGAGCAGTTCTTC.

In DNA form, the CDR3 reads TGTGCCAGCAGCTTAGAGGCTCTTGGACAGGCATGGGTTGGAGCTTTCTTT. It yields the protein CASSLEALGQAWVGAFF. The chain links TRBV11-3 to TRBJ1-1; the match to TRBD1 covers 7 bases. The CDR3 spans 17 residues. The junction had 17 bases not matched to a gene; V was cut back by 0 bases and J by 10 bases. Germline V lookup: CDR1 SGHNT, CDR2 YENEEA.

This sequence joins TRBV4-1 and TRBJ1-2, with 9 bases matching TRBD1. CDR1 is MGHRA, CDR2 YSYEKL, per germline. This CDR3 spans 15 amino acids. Trimming cost V 2 bases and J 3 bases; bases outside gene matches: 4. CDR3 in amino acids: CASSQKTGGDYGYTF. Here the CDR3 DNA reads TGCGCCAGCAGCCAAAAGACAGGGGGGGACTATGGCTACACCTTC.

J is TRBJ2-1 and V is TRBV5-8; 9 positions match TRBD2. The CDR3 has 16 amino acids. Per the germline V gene, CDR1 is SGHTS and CDR2 is YDEGEE. The V and J ends lost 4 bases and 5 bases, in that order; junction bases with no gene match: 10. This CDR3 is CASSPASGVRNNEQFF. CDR3 in DNA: TGTGCCAGCAGCCCCGCTAGCGGGGTTAGGAACAATGAGCAGTTCTTC. Full variable domain (rest looked up from reference TRBV5-8 and TRBJ2-1): EAGVTQSPTHLIKTRGQQATLRCSPISGHTSVYWYQQALGLGLQFLLWYDEGEERNRGNFPPRFSGRQFPNYSSELNVNALELEDSALYLCASSPASGVRNNEQFFGPGTRLTVL.

The chain recombines TRBV7-9 with TRBJ1-6, with a weak D call TRBD1 (6 bases). V was pared by 1 base and J by 10 bases, with 11 bases between. The length of the CDR3 is 14 residues. Germline assignment: CDR1 SEHNR and CDR2 FQNEAQ (reference sequence). CDR3 sequence reads: CASSLVQGDSPLHF. The CDR3 DNA follows: TGTGCCAGCAGCTTAGTACAGGGAGACTCACCCCTCCACTTT. Looking up the rest from reference TRBV7-9 and TRBJ1-6 gives the full variable domain: DTGVSQNPRHKITKRGQNVTFRCDPISEHNRLYWYRQTLGQGPEFLTYFQNEAQLEKSRLLSDRFSAERPKGSFSTLEIQRTEQGDSAMYLCASSLVQGDSPLHFGNGTRLTVT.

The chain couples TRBV20-1 to TRBJ1-1; D perhaps matches TRBD1 (5 bases). Germline CDR1 and CDR2: DFQATT and SNEGSKA (reference sequence). Deletions cut 7 bases from V and 3 bases from J, with 9 bases between. CDR3 length: 11 amino acids. CDR3 in DNA: TGCAGTGTTGGGGGGGACACTGAAGCTTTCTTT. This sequence encodes CSVGGDTEAFF.

The V and J genes are TRBV29-1 and TRBJ1-1; TRBD1 might be the D (5 bases). CDR3 length equals 14 residues. The germline V and J ends were trimmed by 8 bases and 1 base, with 17 bases remaining between them. Germline CDR1 SQVTM, CDR2 ANQGSEA. The CDR3 loop reads CSTNAPGTNTEAFF. Here the CDR3 DNA reads TGCAGCACCAACGCTCCGGGGACGAACACTGAAGCTTTCTTT.